The 17 T cell receptor beta chains below come from one sample, sequenced in a study of blood T cells in healthy people across ages. Combining a sample-barcoded 5' primer with a J-beta primer mix, a second PCR ran for about 7 to 12 cycles. Each CDR3 protein is one row after TCRdb ran MiXCR on the 5' RACE reads. The table has around 520,000 distinct CDR3 sequences, 27% seen once; the top ten hold about 3.9%. These data also formed part of another study, on T cells of mothers and their children.

The sequenced material came from blood. All receptors derive from a boy aged 2-9 years in good health.

This clonotype was detected a few times. V usage is TRBV12-3 or TRBV12-4 and J usage is TRBJ1-2; 7 nucleotides match TRBD1. V dropped 5 bases and J dropped 8; count of bases not matched to a gene: 5. This CDR3 spans 12 amino acids. CDR3 nucleotide sequence: TGTGCCAGCAGTGACACAGGGGCGGGCTACACCTTC. Residues: CASSDTGAGYTF.

This chain connects TRBV11-2 to TRBJ2-1; D call uncertain. CDR3 length: 14 amino acids. V was pared by 2 bases and J by 6 bases, with 11 bases between. In germline, CDR1 is SGHAT, CDR2 FQNNGV. DNA of the CDR3: TGTGCCAGCAGCTTACCCATCCCTAGCAATGAGCAGTTCTTC. The encoded protein is CASSLPIPSNEQFF.

This chain joins TRBV2 and TRBJ2-7; D uncertain. V dropped 10 bases and J dropped 2 bases, with 12 bases sitting between them. Germline CDR1 SNHLY, CDR2 FYNNEI. This CDR3 has 12 amino acids. CDR3 sequence: CAIRAGTYEQYF. The CDR3 DNA sequence: TGTGCCATTAGGGCAGGAACCTACGAGCAGTACTTC.

This clonotype was seen more than once but under ten times. The chain couples TRBV9 to TRBJ2-5; 10 bases map to TRBD1. The DNA end lines up better with TRBJ2-1; the J call may be wrong. CDR1 SGDLS and CDR2 YYNGEE come from the germline V gene. The CDR3 sequence is 16 residues long. Here the CDR3 DNA reads TGTGCCGTACCGGGACAGGGGTTCATTCTGGGTAATGAGCAGTTCTTC. This gives the protein CAVPGQGFILGNEQFF.

This chain links TRBV13 with TRBJ2-3; 8 nucleotides match TRBD1. Germline V gene lookup returns CDR1 PRHDT and CDR2 FYEKMQ (reference sequence). The J segment lost 2 bases and the V segment lost 8 bases, leaving 6 bases of the junction unmatched. This CDR3 is built from 14 residues. The CDR3 loop is CASGQGPHTDTQYF. The CDR3, as DNA: TGTGCCAGCGGACAGGGACCCCACACAGATACGCAGTATTTT. Combining the CDR3 with reference TRBV13 and TRBJ2-3 gives the whole variable domain AAGVIQSPRHLIKEKRETATLKCYPIPRHDTVYWYQQGPGQDPQFLISFYEKMQSDKGSIPDRFSAQQFSDYHSELNMSSLELGDSALYFCASGQGPHTDTQYFGPGTRLTVL.

In this sample, this clonotype turned up many times. The gene calls are TRBV5-1 and TRBJ2-5; D assignment may be TRBD1 or TRBD2 (5 bases each). CDR1 and CDR2 (germline): SGHRS, YFSETQ. Trimming cost V 5 bases and J 5 bases, with 10 bases left between them. This CDR3 comprises 12 residues. The CDR3 DNA follows: TGCGCCAGCAGACGGGACGCGGAGACCCAGTACTTC. It is translated as CASRRDAETQYF.

The rearrangement links TRBV29-1 to TRBJ2-5; 7 bases match TRBD1. The CDR3 totals 13 residues. V was clipped by 6 bases and J by 5 bases; unmatched bases: 9. Germline loops: CDR1 SQVTM, CDR2 ANQGSEA. This chain's CDR3 is CSVTVKTGETQYF. In DNA form, the CDR3 reads TGCAGCGTGACAGTTAAGACAGGGGAGACCCAGTACTTC.

In this sample, this clonotype turned up a few times. The V gene is TRBV6-6, the J gene TRBJ2-1; 8 nucleotides line up with TRBD1. The V segment lost 5 bases and the J segment 12 bases; nucleotides outside the gene matches: 6. This CDR3 spans 12 amino acids. Germline V CDR1 and CDR2: MNHNY, SVGAGI (reference sequence). In nucleotides, the CDR3 is TGTGCCAGCAGTCGGGACAGGAGAGGGCAGTTCTTC. Residues: CASSRDRRGQFF.

The CDR3 DNA sequence: TGTGCCACCAGGTGGACGACAGGGTCAGATACGCAGTATTTT. Protein product: CATRWTTGSDTQYF. The chain recombines TRBV15 with TRBJ2-3, with 7 bases fitting TRBD1. CDR3 length equals 14 residues. The V segment lost 6 bases and the J segment 4 bases; nucleotides outside the gene matches: 7. The germline gives CDR1 LNHNV, CDR2 YYDKDF (reference sequence).

This clonotype showed up just a few times. The chain couples TRBV27 to TRBJ1-4, with 7 bases aligning to TRBD1. Trimming took 6 bases from V and 7 from J; bases not matched to a gene: 11. The CDR3 has 15 amino acids. Per the germline V gene, CDR1 is MNHEY and CDR2 is SMNVEV (reference sequence). Written as DNA, the CDR3 is TGTGCCAGCAGCTACAGGGGTCGATGGGGTGAAAAACTGTTTTTT. It codes for CASSYRGRWGEKLFF.

On this clonotype itself: Sequence at one end of the junction differs from germline and may be a read error. The rearrangement joins TRBV29-1 to TRBJ2-5; D is perhaps TRBD2 (7 bases). The germline CDR1 and CDR2 sequences are SQVTM and ANQGSEA. There are 14 residues in the CDR3. The CDR3 sequence is CSVDRMQGRETLYF. CDR3 DNA: TGCAGCGTTGACAGGATGCAGGGGCGGGAGACCCTGTACTTC. Looking up the rest from reference TRBV29-1 and TRBJ2-5 gives the full variable domain: SAVISQKPSRDICQRGTSLTIQCQVDSQVTMMFWYRQQPGQSLTLIATANQGSEATYESGFVIDKFPISRPNLTFSTLTVSNMSPEDSSIYLCSVDRMQGRETLYFGPGTRLLVL.

The chain employs TRBV12-5 and TRBJ1-3; D unclear. The CDR3 has 18 residues. Looked up from germline, CDR1 is LGHNT and CDR2 is FRNRAP. V dropped 3 bases and J dropped 1 base, with 19 bases sitting between them. Here the CDR3 reads CASGFFRRSGYSGNTIYF. For the CDR3, the DNA is TGTGCTAGTGGTTTCTTTCGACGTTCCGGTTATTCTGGAAACACCATATATTTT.

The chain joins TRBV5-1 to TRBJ1-3; 8 bases agree with TRBD1. Germline CDR1 and CDR2: SGHRS and YFSETQ. The CDR3 is 14 amino acids. Unmatched junction bases numbered 4, after V lost 0 bases and J lost 8 bases. As DNA, the CDR3 is TGCGCCAGCAGCTTGGGGGACAGGCGGGACACCATATATTTT. Protein product: CASSLGDRRDTIYF. The full variable domain, with the rest looked up from reference TRBV5-1 and TRBJ1-3, is KAGVTQTPRYLIKTRGQQVTLSCSPISGHRSVSWYQQTPGQGLQFLFEYFSETQRNKGNFPGRFSGRQFSNSRSEMNVSTLELGDSALYLCASSLGDRRDTIYFGEGSWLTVV.

This clonotype was counted only a few times. This chain uses TRBV7-9 with TRBJ2-2; D gene ambiguous. Germline-derived CDR1 and CDR2 are SEHNR and FQNEAQ (reference sequence). The CDR3 length is 17 residues. With 5 bases removed from V and 2 bases from J, the gap between germline ends came to 18 bases. The CDR3, as DNA: TGTGCCAGCAGCCTCGCAAGGACGAGTTACAACACCGGGGAGCTGTTTTTT. This encodes CASSLARTSYNTGELFF.

The chain is built from TRBV20-1 and TRBJ1-6, with D perhaps TRBD1 (5 bases). This CDR3 is 13 amino acids long. V was pared by 2 bases and J by 9 bases, with 11 bases between. Germline-derived CDR1 and CDR2 are DFQATT and SNEGSKA (reference sequence). CDR3 nucleotides: TGCAGTGCTAGATCAGGGTTCGGTTCACCCCTCCACTTT. Translation gives CSARSGFGSPLHF.

The rearrangement links TRBV6-6 to TRBJ1-5; 10 bases map to TRBD1. Germline CDR1 reads MNHNY; CDR2 reads SVGAGI (reference sequence). V dropped 2 bases and J dropped 9; count of bases not matched to a gene: 4. The CDR3 runs 14 residues. CDR3 bases: TGTGCCAGCAGTTACGGGACAGGGGATCTGCCCCAGCATTTT. Its translation: CASSYGTGDLPQHF.

The chain has TRBV5-1 and TRBJ2-4, with D possibly being TRBD1 (5 bases). V was trimmed by 0 bases and J by 5 bases, leaving 9 bases between them. CDR1 is SGHRS and CDR2 is YFSETQ in the germline V gene. The CDR3 runs 14 residues. CDR3 in amino acids: CASSLGGPQNIQYF. The CDR3 region has the DNA TGCGCCAGCAGCTTGGGGGGCCCCCAAAACATTCAGTACTTC.